This TCR beta chain emerged from a study of blood T cell repertoires in COVID-19. Study-wide context: PBMCs, B-cell-depleted T cells, or T cells were the source of the cDNA or gDNA that made up the material.

This CDR3 contains 15 residues. The germline V gene has CDR1 SGHNT and CDR2 YYREEE (reference sequence). The ends lost 0 bases at V and 5 bases at J; junction bases unmatched: 3. Source study methods: From reference gene primer amplification, estimates of nucleated cell counts were derived. TCRdb keeps only in-frame clones here, not all; method: immunoSEQ multiplex PCR. The DNA was the basis for D and trimming; V, J and clone size are from that table. The sample carries about 21,000 clones, 85% recorded once. Sequenced input: peripheral blood. The J gene is TRBJ2-1, the V gene TRBV5-4; 9 nucleotides align to TRBD2. The receptor was isolated from an elderly man with acute or convalescent COVID-19. The CDR3 here is CASSLGGGADNEQFF. DNA of the CDR3: TGTGCCAGCAGCTTGGGCGGGGGGGCTGACAATGAGCAGTTCTTC.